This T cell receptor beta chain came from a study of shared T cell receptors in the human thymus. Sequencing used immunoSEQ multiplex PCR; TCRdb keeps in-frame clones, though not all of them. The profile shows roughly 500,000 clones, approximately 78% of them singletons. The V and J ends lost 5 bases and 2 bases, in that order; junction bases with no gene match: 3. The CDR3 is made up of 14 amino acids. Germline V CDR1 and CDR2: SGDLS, YYNGEE. The same sample was also studied in work on human thymus T cells. That investigation notes: Related studies found that unrelated individuals share highly overlapping thymic repertoires.

The V call is TRBV9, the J call TRBJ2-2; 7 bases are shared with TRBD2. The TCR was taken from a boy in the first two years of life with a congenital heart defect. Sequencing was carried out using thymocytes. Written as DNA, the CDR3 is TGTGCCAGCAGAAGCGGGAAAAACACCGGGGAGCTGTTTTTT. This codes for CASRSGKNTGELFF.